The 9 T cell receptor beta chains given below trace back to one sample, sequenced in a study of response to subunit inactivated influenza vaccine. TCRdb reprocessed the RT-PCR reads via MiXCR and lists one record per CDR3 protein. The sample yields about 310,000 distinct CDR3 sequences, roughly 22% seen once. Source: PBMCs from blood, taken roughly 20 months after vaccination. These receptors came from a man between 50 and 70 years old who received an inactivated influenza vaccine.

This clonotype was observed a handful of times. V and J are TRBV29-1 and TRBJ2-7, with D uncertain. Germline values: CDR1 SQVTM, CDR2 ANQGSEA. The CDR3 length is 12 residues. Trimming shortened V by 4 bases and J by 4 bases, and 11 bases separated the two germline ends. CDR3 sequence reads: CSVGPDGYEQYF. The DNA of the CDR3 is TGCAGCGTTGGCCCGGACGGGTACGAGCAGTACTTC.

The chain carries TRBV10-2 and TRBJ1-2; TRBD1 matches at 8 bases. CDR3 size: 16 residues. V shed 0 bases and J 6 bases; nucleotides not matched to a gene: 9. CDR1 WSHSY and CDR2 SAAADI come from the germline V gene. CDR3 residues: CASSESTGAGGDGYTF. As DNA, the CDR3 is TGCGCCAGCAGTGAGTCGACTGGGGCAGGGGGCGATGGCTACACCTTC.

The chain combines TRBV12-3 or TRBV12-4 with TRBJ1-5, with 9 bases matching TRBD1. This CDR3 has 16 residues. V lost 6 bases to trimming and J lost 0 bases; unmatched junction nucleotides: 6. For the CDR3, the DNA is TGTGCCAGCAGGGGACAGGGTACTTATAGCAATCAGCCCCAGCATTTT. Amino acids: CASRGQGTYSNQPQHF.

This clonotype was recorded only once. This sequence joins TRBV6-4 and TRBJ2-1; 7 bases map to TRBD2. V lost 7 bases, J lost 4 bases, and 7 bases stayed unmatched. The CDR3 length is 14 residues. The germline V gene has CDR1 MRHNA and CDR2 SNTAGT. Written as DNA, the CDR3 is TGTGCCAGCATGGAGAGGGAGGGATACAATGAGCAGTTCTTC. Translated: CASMEREGYNEQFF.

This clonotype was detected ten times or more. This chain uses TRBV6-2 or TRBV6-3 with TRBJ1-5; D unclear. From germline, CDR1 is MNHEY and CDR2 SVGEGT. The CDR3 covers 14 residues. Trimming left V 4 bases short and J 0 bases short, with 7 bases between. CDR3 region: CASSFLNSNQPQHF. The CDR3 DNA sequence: TGTGCCAGCAGTTTCCTCAATAGCAATCAGCCCCAGCATTTT.

In DNA form, the CDR3 reads TGCGCCAGCAGCCCCAGGATAATATACGGGACAGGGGACCTTTATAGCAATCAGCCCCAGCATTTT. Protein sequence: CASSPRIIYGTGDLYSNQPQHF. The gene calls are TRBV4-1 and TRBJ1-5; TRBD1 agrees at 10 bases. V was clipped by 4 bases and J by 0 bases; unmatched bases: 21. Germline loops: CDR1 MGHRA, CDR2 YSYEKL. The CDR3 is made up of 22 amino acids.

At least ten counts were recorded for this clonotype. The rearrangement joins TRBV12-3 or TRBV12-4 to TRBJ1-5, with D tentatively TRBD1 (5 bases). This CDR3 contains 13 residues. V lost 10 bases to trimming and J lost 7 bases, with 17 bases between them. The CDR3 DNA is TGTGCCAACTCCCAGGGACGGGGCCAGCCCCAGCATTTT. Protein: CANSQGRGQPQHF.

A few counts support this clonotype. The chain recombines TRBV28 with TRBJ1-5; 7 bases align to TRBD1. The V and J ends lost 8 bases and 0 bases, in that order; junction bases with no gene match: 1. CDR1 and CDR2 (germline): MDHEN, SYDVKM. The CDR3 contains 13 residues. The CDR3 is CASDRDSNQPQHF. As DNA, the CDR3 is TGTGCCAGCGACAGGGATAGCAATCAGCCCCAGCATTTT.

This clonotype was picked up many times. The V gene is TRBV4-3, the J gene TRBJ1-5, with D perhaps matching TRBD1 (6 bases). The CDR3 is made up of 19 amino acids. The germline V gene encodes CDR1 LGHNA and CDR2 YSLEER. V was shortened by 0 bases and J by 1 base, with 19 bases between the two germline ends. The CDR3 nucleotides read TGCGCCAGCAGCCAAGATCTTGTGGTGGGGGGCCGGAGCAATCAGCCCCAGCATTTT. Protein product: CASSQDLVVGGRSNQPQHF.